This T cell receptor beta chain was found in a study of cytomegalovirus exposure and HLA in healthy donors. The wider study: Across more than 350 genotyped donors, approximately 80% landed in the Caucasian-associated ancestry cluster. Study results and caveats: TCR beta V segments were, for the most part, productive about 87% or about 30% of the time in an earlier analysis.

The CDR3 length is 16 residues. Germline V lookup: CDR1 SSHAT, CDR2 FNYEAQ (reference sequence). Of note for this clone: Its antigen is still unknown. The junction departs from germline at one end; a sequencing error may be responsible.

PCR involved 60 Vbeta and 13 Jbeta primers. Profiling relied on immunoSEQ multiplex PCR, and the TCRdb table lists in-frame clones only, not all of them. Among more than 90,000 clones listed, approximately 72% were seen once. The receptor comes from a man aged 35 to 55 in good health and CMV-seropositive. The J gene is TRBJ2-1, the V gene TRBV7-7; a possible D gene is TRBD1 (5 bases). The sample was PBMCs. The CDR3: CASSLAAGRASNEQFF. The CDR3 nucleotides are TGTGCTAGCAGCTTAGCTGCCGGCAGGGCCTCGAATGAGCAGTTCTTC.